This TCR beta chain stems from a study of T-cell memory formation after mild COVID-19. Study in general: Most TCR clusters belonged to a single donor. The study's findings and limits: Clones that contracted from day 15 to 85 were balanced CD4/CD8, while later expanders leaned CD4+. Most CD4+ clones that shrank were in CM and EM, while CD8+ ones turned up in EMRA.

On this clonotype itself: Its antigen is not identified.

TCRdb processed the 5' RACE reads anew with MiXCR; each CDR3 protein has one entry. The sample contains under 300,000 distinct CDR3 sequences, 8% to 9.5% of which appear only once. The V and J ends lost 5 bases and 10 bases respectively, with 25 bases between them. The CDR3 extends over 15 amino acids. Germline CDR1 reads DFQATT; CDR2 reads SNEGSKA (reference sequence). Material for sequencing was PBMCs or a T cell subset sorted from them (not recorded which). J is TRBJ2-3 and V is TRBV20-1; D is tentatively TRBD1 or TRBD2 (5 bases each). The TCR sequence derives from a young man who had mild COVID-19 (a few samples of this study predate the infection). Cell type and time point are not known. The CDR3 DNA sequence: TGCAGTGCTCCCGGTTCGGGGCGGACGTTAACGCCGCAGTATTTT. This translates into CSAPGSGRTLTPQYF.